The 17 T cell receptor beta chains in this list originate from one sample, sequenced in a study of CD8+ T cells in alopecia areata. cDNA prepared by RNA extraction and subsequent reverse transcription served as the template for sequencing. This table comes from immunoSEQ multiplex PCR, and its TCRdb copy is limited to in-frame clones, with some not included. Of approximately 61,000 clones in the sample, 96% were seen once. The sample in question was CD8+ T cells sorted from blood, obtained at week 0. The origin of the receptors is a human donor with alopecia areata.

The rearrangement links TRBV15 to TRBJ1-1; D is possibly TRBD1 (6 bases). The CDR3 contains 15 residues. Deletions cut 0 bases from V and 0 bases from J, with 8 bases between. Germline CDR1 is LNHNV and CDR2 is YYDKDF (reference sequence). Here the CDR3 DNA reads TGTGCCACCAGCAGAGAGAGGGGGTTGAACACTGAAGCTTTCTTT. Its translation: CATSRERGLNTEAFF.

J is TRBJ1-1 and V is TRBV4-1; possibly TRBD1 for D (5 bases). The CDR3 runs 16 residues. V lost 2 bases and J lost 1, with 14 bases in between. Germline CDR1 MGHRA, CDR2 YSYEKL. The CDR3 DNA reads TGCGCCAGCAGCCAACCCTCACGGGGGGGGAACACTGAAGCTTTCTTT. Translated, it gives CASSQPSRGGNTEAFF.

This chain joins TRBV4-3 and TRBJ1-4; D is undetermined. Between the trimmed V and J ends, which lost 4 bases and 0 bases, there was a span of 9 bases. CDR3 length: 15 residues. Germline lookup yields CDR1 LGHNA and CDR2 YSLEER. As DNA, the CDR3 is TGCGCCAGCAGCCGAGACGGTGCAACTAATGAAAAACTGTTTTTT. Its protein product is CASSRDGATNEKLFF.

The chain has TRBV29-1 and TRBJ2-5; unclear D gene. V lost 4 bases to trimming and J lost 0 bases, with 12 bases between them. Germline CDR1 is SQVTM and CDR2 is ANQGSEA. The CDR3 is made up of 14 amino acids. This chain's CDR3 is CSVGYLGYQETQYF. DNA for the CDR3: TGCAGCGTTGGATATCTAGGGTACCAAGAGACCCAGTACTTC.

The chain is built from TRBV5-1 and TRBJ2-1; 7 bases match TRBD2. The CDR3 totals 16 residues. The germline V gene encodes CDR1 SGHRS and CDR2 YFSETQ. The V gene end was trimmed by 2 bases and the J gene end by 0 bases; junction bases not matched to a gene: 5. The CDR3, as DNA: TGCGCCAGCAGCTTTACGGCGGGGGACTCCTACAATGAGCAGTTCTTC. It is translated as CASSFTAGDSYNEQFF.

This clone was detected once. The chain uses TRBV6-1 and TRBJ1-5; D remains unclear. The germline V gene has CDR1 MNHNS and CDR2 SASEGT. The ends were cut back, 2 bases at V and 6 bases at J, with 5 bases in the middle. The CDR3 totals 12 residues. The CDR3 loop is CASSEYGQPQHF. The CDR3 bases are TGTGCCAGCAGTGAATACGGTCAGCCCCAGCATTTT.

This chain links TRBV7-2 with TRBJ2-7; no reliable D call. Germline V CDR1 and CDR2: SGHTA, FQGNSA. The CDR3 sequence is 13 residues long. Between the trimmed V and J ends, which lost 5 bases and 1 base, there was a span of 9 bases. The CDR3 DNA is TGTGCCAGCAGCCCGTCGCGATCCTACGAGCAGTACTTC. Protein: CASSPSRSYEQYF.

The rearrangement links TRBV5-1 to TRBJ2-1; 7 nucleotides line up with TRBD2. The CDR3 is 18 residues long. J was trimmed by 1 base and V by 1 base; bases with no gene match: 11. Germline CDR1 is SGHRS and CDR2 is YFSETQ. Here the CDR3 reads CASSLSSRQGGSYNEQFF. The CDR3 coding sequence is TGCGCCAGCAGCTTGTCTTCTAGGCAGGGAGGGTCCTACAATGAGCAGTTCTTC. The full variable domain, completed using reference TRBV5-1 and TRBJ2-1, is KAGVTQTPRYLIKTRGQQVTLSCSPISGHRSVSWYQQTPGQGLQFLFEYFSETQRNKGNFPGRFSGRQFSNSRSEMNVSTLELGDSALYLCASSLSSRQGGSYNEQFFGPGTRLTVL.

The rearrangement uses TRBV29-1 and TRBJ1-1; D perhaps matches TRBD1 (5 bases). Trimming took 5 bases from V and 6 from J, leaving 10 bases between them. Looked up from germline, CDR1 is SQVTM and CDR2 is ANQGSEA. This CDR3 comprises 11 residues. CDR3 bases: TGCAGCGTTCAGTCGGGGCCTGAAGCTTTCTTT. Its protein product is CSVQSGPEAFF. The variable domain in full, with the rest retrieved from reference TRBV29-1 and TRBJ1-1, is SAVISQKPSRDICQRGTSLTIQCQVDSQVTMMFWYRQQPGQSLTLIATANQGSEATYESGFVIDKFPISRPNLTFSTLTVSNMSPEDSSIYLCSVQSGPEAFFGQGTRLTVV.

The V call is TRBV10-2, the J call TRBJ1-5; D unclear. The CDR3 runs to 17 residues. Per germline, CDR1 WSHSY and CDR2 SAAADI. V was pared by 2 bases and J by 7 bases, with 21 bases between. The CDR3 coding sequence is TGCGCCAGCAGTGAGGGCTCGGGGAGGACGATAGAACAGCCCCAGCATTTT. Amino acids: CASSEGSGRTIEQPQHF.

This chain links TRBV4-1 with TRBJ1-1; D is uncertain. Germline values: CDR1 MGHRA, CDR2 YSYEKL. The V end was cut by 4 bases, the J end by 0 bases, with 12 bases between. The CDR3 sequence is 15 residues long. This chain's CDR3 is CASSPHQAMNTEAFF. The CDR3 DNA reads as TGCGCCAGCAGCCCACATCAGGCGATGAACACTGAAGCTTTCTTT.

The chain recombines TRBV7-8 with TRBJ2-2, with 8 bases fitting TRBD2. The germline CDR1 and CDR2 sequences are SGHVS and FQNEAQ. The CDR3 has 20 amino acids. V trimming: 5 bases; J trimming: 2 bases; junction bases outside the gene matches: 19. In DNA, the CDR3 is TGTGCCAGCAGCCTCTCAAGAACTAGCGGCTACTCCAGAAACACCGGGGAGCTGTTTTTT. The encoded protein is CASSLSRTSGYSRNTGELFF.

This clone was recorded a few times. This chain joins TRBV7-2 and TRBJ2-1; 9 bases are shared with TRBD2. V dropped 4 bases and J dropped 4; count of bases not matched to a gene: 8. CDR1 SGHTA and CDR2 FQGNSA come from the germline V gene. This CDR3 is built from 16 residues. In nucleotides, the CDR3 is TGTGCCAGCAGCTCTGGAGCGGGGGGACTATACAATGAGCAGTTCTTC. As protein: CASSSGAGGLYNEQFF.

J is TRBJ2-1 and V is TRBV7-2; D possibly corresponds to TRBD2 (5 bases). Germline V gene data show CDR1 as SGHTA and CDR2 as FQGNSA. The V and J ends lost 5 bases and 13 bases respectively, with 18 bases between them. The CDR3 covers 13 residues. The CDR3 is CASSPTLSSSQFF. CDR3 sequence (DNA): TGTGCCAGCAGCCCGACCCTTTCTAGCTCCCAGTTCTTC.

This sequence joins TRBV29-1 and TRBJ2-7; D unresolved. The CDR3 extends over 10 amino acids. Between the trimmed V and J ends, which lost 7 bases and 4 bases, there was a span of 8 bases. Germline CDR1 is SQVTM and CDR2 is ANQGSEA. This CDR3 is CSALQYEQYF. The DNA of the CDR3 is TGCAGCGCCCTACAGTACGAGCAGTACTTC.

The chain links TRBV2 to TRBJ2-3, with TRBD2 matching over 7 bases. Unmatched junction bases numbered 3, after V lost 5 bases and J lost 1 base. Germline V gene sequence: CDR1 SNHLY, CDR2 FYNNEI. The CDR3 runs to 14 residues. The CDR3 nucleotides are TGTGCCAGCAGTCCTAGCGGCGGCACAGATACGCAGTATTTT. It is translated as CASSPSGGTDTQYF.

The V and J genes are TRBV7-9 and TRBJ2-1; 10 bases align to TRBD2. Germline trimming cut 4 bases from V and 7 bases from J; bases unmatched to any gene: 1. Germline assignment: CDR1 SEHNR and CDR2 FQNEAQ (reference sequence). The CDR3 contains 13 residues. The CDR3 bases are TGTGCCAGCAGCTGGGGACTAGCGAATGAGCAGTTCTTC. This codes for CASSWGLANEQFF. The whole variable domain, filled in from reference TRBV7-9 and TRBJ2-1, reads DTGVSQNPRHKITKRGQNVTFRCDPISEHNRLYWYRQTLGQGPEFLTYFQNEAQLEKSRLLSDRFSAERPKGSFSTLEIQRTEQGDSAMYLCASSWGLANEQFFGPGTRLTVL.